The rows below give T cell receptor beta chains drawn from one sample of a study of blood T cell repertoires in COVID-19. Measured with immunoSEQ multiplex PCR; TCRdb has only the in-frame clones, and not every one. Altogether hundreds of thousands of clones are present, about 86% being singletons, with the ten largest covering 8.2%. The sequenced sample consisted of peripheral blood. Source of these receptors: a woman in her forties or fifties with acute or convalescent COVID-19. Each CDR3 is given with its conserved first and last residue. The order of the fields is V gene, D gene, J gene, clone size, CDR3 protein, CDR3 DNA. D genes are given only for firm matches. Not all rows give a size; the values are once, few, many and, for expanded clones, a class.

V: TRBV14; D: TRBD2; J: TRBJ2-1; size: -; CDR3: CASSVGLANEQFF; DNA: TGTGCCAGCAGCGTAGGACTAGCCAATGAGCAGTTCTTC
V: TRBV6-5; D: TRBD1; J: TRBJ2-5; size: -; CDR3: CASSYGQGTGHGPQYF; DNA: TGTGCCAGCAGTTACGGGCAAGGGACAGGGCATGGGCCCCAGTACTTC
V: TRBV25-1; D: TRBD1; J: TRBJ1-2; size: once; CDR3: CASTGGAGGYTF; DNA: TGTGCCAGCACAGGGGGCGCCGGTGGCTACACCTTC
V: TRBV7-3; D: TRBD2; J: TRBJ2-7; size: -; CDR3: CASSPSSGSGRYEQYF; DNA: TGTGCCAGCAGCCCGTCTTCGGGTAGCGGGAGGTACGAGCAGTACTTC
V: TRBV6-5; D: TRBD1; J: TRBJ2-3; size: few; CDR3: CASRNRGRTTDTQYF; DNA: TGTGCCAGCAGAAACAGGGGGCGCACCACAGATACGCAGTATTTT
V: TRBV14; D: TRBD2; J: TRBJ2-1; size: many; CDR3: CASSQDGTSGSYNEQFF; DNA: TGTGCCAGCAGCCAAGATGGGACTAGCGGGAGCTACAATGAGCAGTTCTTC
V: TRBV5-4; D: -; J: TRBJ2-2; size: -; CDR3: CASSPATERNTGELFF; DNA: TGTGCCAGCAGCCCGGCTACCGAGCGAAACACCGGGGAGCTGTTTTTT
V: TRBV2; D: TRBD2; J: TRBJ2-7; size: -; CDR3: CASSEGVAGGYEQYF; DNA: TGTGCCAGCAGTGAAGGAGTAGCGGGAGGCTACGAGCAGTACTTC
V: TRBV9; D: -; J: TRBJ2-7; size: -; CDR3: CASSPQFGGFSYEQYF; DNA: TGTGCCAGCAGCCCCCAATTTGGGGGGTTCTCCTACGAGCAGTACTTC
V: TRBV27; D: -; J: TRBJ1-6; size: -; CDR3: CASSYRSYNSPLHF; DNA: TGTGCCAGCAGTTACAGAAGTTATAATTCACCCCTCCACTTT
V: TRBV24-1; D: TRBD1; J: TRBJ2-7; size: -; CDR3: CATSDPGQGADEQYF; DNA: TGTGCCACCAGTGATCCAGGACAGGGCGCAGACGAGCAGTACTTC
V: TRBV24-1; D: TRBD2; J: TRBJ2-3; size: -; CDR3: CATSSGRDTQYF; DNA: TGTGCCACCTCTAGCGGGAGGGATACGCAGTATTTT
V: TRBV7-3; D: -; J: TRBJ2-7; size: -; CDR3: CASSLRSEQYF; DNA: TGTGCCAGCAGCTTACGGAGCGAGCAGTACTTC
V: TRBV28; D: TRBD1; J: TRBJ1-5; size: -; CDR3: CASSLEPGGSNQPQHF; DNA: TGTGCCAGCAGTCTAGAACCAGGGGGCTCTAATCAGCCCCAGCATTTT
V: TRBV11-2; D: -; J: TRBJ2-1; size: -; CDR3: CASSSPTGEQFF; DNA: TGTGCCAGCAGCTCCCCAACGGGTGAGCAGTTCTTC
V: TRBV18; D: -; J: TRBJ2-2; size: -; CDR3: CASSQQGNTGELFF; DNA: TGTGCCAGCTCACAACAGGGGAACACCGGGGAGCTGTTTTTT
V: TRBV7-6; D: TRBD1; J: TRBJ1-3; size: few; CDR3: CASSLTGGLGNTIYF; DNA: TGTGCCAGCAGCTTAACAGGGGGCCTTGGAAACACCATATATTTT
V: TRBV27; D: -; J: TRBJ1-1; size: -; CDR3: CASSSVQSPRGNTEAFF; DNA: TGTGCCAGCAGTTCTGTACAGAGCCCCCGGGGGAACACTGAAGCTTTCTTT
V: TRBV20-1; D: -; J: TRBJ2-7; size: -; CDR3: CSASSGGSSYEQYF; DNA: TGCAGTGCTAGTAGCGGCGGAAGCTCCTACGAGCAGTACTTC
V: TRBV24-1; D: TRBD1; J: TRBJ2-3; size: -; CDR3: CATSDQGQGPDTQYF; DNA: TGTGCCACCAGTGATCAAGGACAGGGCCCAGATACGCAGTATTTT
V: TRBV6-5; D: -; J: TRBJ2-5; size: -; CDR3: CASSPDGGPRETQYF; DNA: TGTGCCAGCAGCCCGGACGGGGGACCTCGAGAGACCCAGTACTTC
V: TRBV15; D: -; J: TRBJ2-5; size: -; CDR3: CATRGGAETQYF; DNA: TGTGCCACCAGAGGCGGGGCGGAGACCCAGTACTTC
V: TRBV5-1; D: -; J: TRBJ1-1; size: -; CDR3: CASSLGSGVKTEAFF; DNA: TGCGCCAGCAGCTTGGGATCAGGGGTAAAGACTGAAGCTTTCTTT
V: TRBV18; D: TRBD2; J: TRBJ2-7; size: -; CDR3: CASSPSSPGGDEQYF; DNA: TGTGCCAGCTCACCATCCTCGCCGGGAGGGGACGAGCAGTACTTC
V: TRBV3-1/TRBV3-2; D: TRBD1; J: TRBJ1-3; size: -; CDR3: CASSQGTGAGNTIYF; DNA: TGTGCCAGCAGCCAAGGGACAGGGGCAGGAAACACCATATATTTT
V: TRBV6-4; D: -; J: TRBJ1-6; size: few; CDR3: CASSETGLESPLHF; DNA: TGTGCCAGCAGTGAAACAGGGTTAGAATCACCCCTCCACTTT
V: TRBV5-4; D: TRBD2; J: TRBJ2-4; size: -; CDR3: CASSLSGSMNIQYF; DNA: TGTGCCAGCAGCTTGAGCGGGAGTATGAACATTCAGTACTTC